This TCR beta chain originates from a study of CD8 T cells in Susac syndrome. An amount of RNA that ranged from roughly 0.5 to 1 ug was reverse transcribed with random hexamers. TCRdb recomputed calls from the immunoSEQ multiplex PCR reads with MiXCR, one row per CDR3 protein. The sample consists of roughly 300,000 distinct CDR3 sequences, about 85% of them appearing once. The CDR3 runs to 11 residues. Trimming removed 4 bases at V and 15 bases at J, with 13 bases between. Per the germline V gene, CDR1 is MGHDK and CDR2 is SYGVNS. The receptor was derived from a human donor with multiple sclerosis. The chain couples TRBV25-1 to TRBJ2-1, with D possibly matching TRBD2 (6 bases). The material sequenced was CD8+ T cells from PBMCs. CDR3 nucleotides: TGTGCCAGCAGTGGATCGCAGGGACTGTTCTTC. It codes for CASSGSQGLFF.